One T cell receptor (beta chain) is described in this entry. What it recognizes is unknown. The sample originates from a study of T cell repertoires in cytomegalovirus infection. Study-wide background: CMV epitopes in the study were HLA-C-restricted (recently identified) and HLA-B-restricted (well studied).

The CDR3 has 10 amino acids. The V end was cut by 7 bases, the J end by 6 bases, with 9 bases between. The germline V gene encodes CDR1 SQVTM and CDR2 ANQGSEA. Study-level results: Accumulated public TCR beta family frequency recognized individuals carrying CMV together with the relevant HLA. The study found HLA-C-restricted CMV-specific TCR beta clonotypes dominating the ex vivo response.

From the reads, TCRdb called clonotypes with MiXCR, one entry per CDR3 protein. This table has about 890,000 distinct CDR3 sequences, 30% to 40% appearing once. This sequence joins TRBV29-1 and TRBJ1-1; possible D gene TRBD1, 6 bases. The sample in question was cultured CD8+ T cells from PBMCs, obtained from culture after CMV antigen stimulation. The receptor comes from a human donor in good health (CMV status not recorded). Some clones in this sample may be carry-over from other donors' samples. The CDR3 region is CSARGAEAFF. Here the CDR3 DNA reads TGCAGCGCCAGGGGTGCTGAAGCTTTCTTT.